The 17 T cell receptor beta chains below come from one sample, sequenced in a study of a mutant IDH1 vaccine in newly diagnosed glioma. Time point given: baseline, week 1 (first vaccination visit). This sample's treatment: pre-vaccination baseline after standard-of-care therapy. The repertoire was sequenced with immunoSEQ multiplex PCR; TCRdb's copy has only in-frame clones and lacks some. The sample consists of tens of thousands of clones, around 79% of them appearing once. Specimen: PBMCs, collected from a glioma patient treated with radiotherapy, temozolomide or both. The receptors shown here come from a man aged 50 or older with glioma.

This chain joins TRBV6-5 and TRBJ2-7; 9 positions agree with TRBD1. After removal of 0 bases from V and 3 bases from J, the junction contained 3 bases not matched to a gene. The CDR3 has 15 amino acids. The germline gives CDR1 MNHEY, CDR2 SVGAGI. The CDR3 sequence is CASSYSRGQGYEQYF. CDR3 nucleotide sequence: TGTGCCAGCAGTTACTCGCGGGGACAGGGCTACGAGCAGTACTTC.

The CDR3 DNA is TGTGCCAGCTCTCCATCGACGGGTGGGTCTGGGGCCAACGTCCTGACTTTC. This translates into CASSPSTGGSGANVLTF. V gene TRBV18 combines with J gene TRBJ2-6, with D unclear. CDR3 length equals 17 residues. The germline V and J ends were trimmed by 6 bases and 1 base, with 16 bases remaining between them. CDR1 KGHSH and CDR2 LQKENI come from the germline V gene. Together with reference TRBV18 and TRBJ2-6, the CDR3 gives the full variable domain: NAGVMQNPRHLVRRRGQEARLRCSPMKGHSHVYWYRQLPEEGLKFMVYLQKENIIDESGMPKERFSAEFPKEGPSILRIQQVVRGDSAAYFCASSPSTGGSGANVLTFGAGSRLTVL.

The rearrangement links TRBV30 to TRBJ2-3; 10 bases line up with TRBD2. The CDR3 consists of 15 residues. Germline V lookup: CDR1 GTSNPN, CDR2 SVGIG (reference sequence). Unmatched junction bases numbered 4, after V lost 0 bases and J lost 4 bases. CDR3 DNA sequence: TGTGCCTGGAGTGTACGAGCGGGGGGGGCAGATACGCAGTATTTT. Encoded protein: CAWSVRAGGADTQYF. Looking up the rest from reference TRBV30 and TRBJ2-3 gives the full variable domain: SQTIHQWPATLVQPVGSPLSLECTVEGTSNPNLYWYRQAAGRGLQLLFYSVGIGQISSEVPQNLSASRPQDRQFILSSKKLLLSDSGFYLCAWSVRAGGADTQYFGPGTRLTVL.

Turning to this clone: At one end, the junction sequence differs from germline, possibly due to a read error. The chain combines TRBV7-2 with TRBJ2-7; 7 positions match TRBD2. The germline CDR1 and CDR2 sequences are SGHTA and FQGNSA. The CDR3 runs 14 residues. CDR3 sequence: CASSLERGSSEQYF. CDR3 nucleotides: TGTGCCAGCAGCTTAGAGCGGGGATCCTCCGAGCAGTACTTC.

The chain has TRBV7-2 and TRBJ1-5; D remains unclear. This CDR3 has 12 residues. Looked up from germline, CDR1 is SGHTA and CDR2 is FQGNSA. The V gene lost 3 bases and the J gene lost 4 bases, with 4 bases spanning the gap. The chain's CDR3 is CASSLANQPQHF. The DNA of the CDR3 is TGTGCCAGCAGCTTGGCTAATCAGCCCCAGCATTTT.

A single count supports this clone. This same CDR3 is encoded by further DNA sequences in the sample. This chain joins TRBV10-1 and TRBJ1-1; D not certain. CDR1 WNHNN and CDR2 SYGVQD come from the germline V gene (reference sequence). The CDR3 runs to 13 residues. The V end lost 2 bases, the J end lost 0 bases, and 4 bases lay between the germline ends. The CDR3 loop is CASSEQLNTEAFF. CDR3 sequence (DNA): TGCGCCAGCAGTGAGCAGTTGAACACTGAAGCTTTCTTT.

CDR3 protein: CAWSPGTNQPQHF. The CDR3 DNA is TGTGCCTGGAGTCCTGGGACGAATCAGCCCCAGCATTTT. This rearrangement joins TRBV30 to TRBJ1-5, with a possible D match to TRBD1 (5 bases). Looked up from germline, CDR1 is GTSNPN and CDR2 is SVGIG (reference sequence). The CDR3 is 13 residues long. V was shortened by 2 bases and J by 4 bases, with 9 bases between the two germline ends.

CDR3 nucleotides: TGCGCCAGCGGAAACAGGGATGGCTACACCTTC. Protein sequence: CASGNRDGYTF. The J gene is TRBJ1-2, the V gene TRBV5-1; tentative D call: TRBD1 (6 bases). The CDR3 is made up of 11 amino acids. With 7 bases removed from V and 6 bases from J, the gap between germline ends came to 10 bases. Per the germline V gene, CDR1 is SGHRS and CDR2 is YFSETQ.

The chain carries TRBV15 and TRBJ2-1; no clear D. Per the germline V gene, CDR1 is LNHNV and CDR2 is YYDKDF (reference sequence). The CDR3 covers 13 residues. V was shortened by 0 bases and J by 6 bases, with 6 bases between the two germline ends. The DNA for the CDR3 is TGTGCCACCAGCAGAGAGGCGCGCAATGAGCAGTTCTTC. Protein product: CATSREARNEQFF.

The chain recombines TRBV6-6 with TRBJ2-7; 7 nucleotides match TRBD1. V shed 7 bases and J 6 bases; nucleotides not matched to a gene: 15. The CDR3 loop spans 15 amino acids. CDR1 and CDR2 from the germline V gene are MNHNY and SVGAGI (reference sequence). CDR3 DNA: TGTGCCAGCACTTCTACAGGGGCGGCCAGGGGCGAGCAGTACTTC. It specifies CASTSTGAARGEQYF.

J is TRBJ1-1 and V is TRBV11-3; TRBD1 matches 7 bases. The germline gives CDR1 SGHNT, CDR2 YENEEA. Trimming took 5 bases from V and 1 from J; bases not matched to a gene: 4. This CDR3 contains 14 residues. CDR3 region: CASSQTGTNTEAFF. The DNA of the CDR3 is TGTGCCAGCAGCCAGACAGGGACGAACACTGAAGCTTTCTTT.

This rearrangement joins TRBV6-4 to TRBJ1-1; D call uncertain. There are 14 residues in the CDR3. Trimming shortened V by 6 bases and J by 4 bases, and 15 bases separated the two germline ends. From germline, CDR1 is MRHNA and CDR2 SNTAGT. The CDR3 coding sequence is TGTGCCAGCAGCCACGAGGCGGGGAGCACTGAAGCTTTCTTT. Translating it yields CASSHEAGSTEAFF.

CDR3 protein: CASSLSWEAGNQPQHF. The CDR3 nucleotides read TGTGCCAGCAGCTTATCATGGGAGGCAGGCAATCAGCCCCAGCATTTT. The V and J genes are TRBV7-9 and TRBJ1-5; D remains unclear. The ends were cut back, 2 bases at V and 2 bases at J, with 13 bases in the middle. Looked up from germline, CDR1 is SEHNR and CDR2 is FQNEAQ (reference sequence). The CDR3 spans 16 residues.

This clone was detected only once. This chain uses TRBV20-1 with TRBJ2-2; no clear D gene. Germline CDR1 and CDR2: DFQATT and SNEGSKA (reference sequence). This CDR3 is built from 11 residues. The germline V and J ends were trimmed by 1 base and 8 bases, with 5 bases remaining between them. As DNA, the CDR3 is TGCAGTGCTAGAGTCCTGGGGGAGCTGTTTTTT. It encodes CSARVLGELFF.

The rearrangement links TRBV5-1 to TRBJ2-1; D may be TRBD1 or TRBD2 (6 bases each). This CDR3 contains 13 residues. CDR1 is SGHRS and CDR2 is YFSETQ in the germline V gene. Trimming shortened V by 3 bases and J by 10 bases, and 14 bases separated the two germline ends. DNA of the CDR3: TGCGCCAGCAGCTCTTTGGGGGGCCCAGAGCAGTTCTTC. Encoded protein: CASSSLGGPEQFF. Together with reference TRBV5-1 and TRBJ2-1, the CDR3 gives the full variable domain: KAGVTQTPRYLIKTRGQQVTLSCSPISGHRSVSWYQQTPGQGLQFLFEYFSETQRNKGNFPGRFSGRQFSNSRSEMNVSTLELGDSALYLCASSSLGGPEQFFGPGTRLTVL.

The chain employs TRBV30 and TRBJ2-3, with 8 positions matching TRBD2. The CDR3 covers 13 residues. V lost 3 bases, J lost 5 bases, and 4 bases stayed unmatched. CDR1 and CDR2 (germline): GTSNPN, SVGIG (reference sequence). The DNA of the CDR3 is TGTGCCTGGAGCGGGGGGGGCGAAGATACGCAGTATTTT. This sequence encodes CAWSGGGEDTQYF.

This clone was recorded once. The chain employs TRBV5-1 and TRBJ1-6; 7 bases match TRBD1. CDR1 is SGHRS, CDR2 YFSETQ, per germline. The CDR3 runs to 17 residues. J lost 6 bases, V lost 1 base, and 10 bases had no gene match. The CDR3 coding sequence is TGCGCCAGCAGCTTGATATCCGGGACAGAATTTAATTCACCCCTCCACTTT. Residues: CASSLISGTEFNSPLHF.